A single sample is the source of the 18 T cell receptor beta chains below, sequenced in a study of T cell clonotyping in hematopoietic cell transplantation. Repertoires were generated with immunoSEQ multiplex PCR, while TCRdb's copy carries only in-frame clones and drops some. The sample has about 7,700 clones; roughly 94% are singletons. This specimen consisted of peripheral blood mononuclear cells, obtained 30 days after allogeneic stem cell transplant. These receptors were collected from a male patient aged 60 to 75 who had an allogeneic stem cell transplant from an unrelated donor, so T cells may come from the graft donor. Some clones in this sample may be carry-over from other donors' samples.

The CDR3 spells CASSQGGGGGNEQFF. DNA of the CDR3: TGTGCCAGCAGCCAAGGGGGAGGGGGAGGAAATGAGCAGTTCTTC. This chain links TRBV4-2 with TRBJ2-1, with D possibly being TRBD2 (7 bases). Looked up from germline, CDR1 is LGHNA and CDR2 is YNFKEQ. V lost 1 base and J lost 7, with 14 bases in between. This CDR3 is built from 15 residues.

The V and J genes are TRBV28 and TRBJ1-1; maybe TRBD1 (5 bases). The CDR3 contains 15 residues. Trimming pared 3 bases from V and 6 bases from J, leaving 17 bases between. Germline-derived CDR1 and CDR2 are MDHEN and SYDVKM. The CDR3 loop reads CASSFQGRRAAEAFF. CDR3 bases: TGTGCCAGCAGTTTCCAGGGCAGGAGAGCGGCTGAAGCTTTCTTT.

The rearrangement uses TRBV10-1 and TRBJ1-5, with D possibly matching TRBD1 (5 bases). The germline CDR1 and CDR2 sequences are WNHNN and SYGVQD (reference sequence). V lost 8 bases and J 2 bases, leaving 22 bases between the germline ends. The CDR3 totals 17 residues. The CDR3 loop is CASPAFRVKGCNQPQHF. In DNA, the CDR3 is TGCGCCAGCCCTGCCTTCAGGGTGAAGGGATGCAATCAGCCCCAGCATTTT.

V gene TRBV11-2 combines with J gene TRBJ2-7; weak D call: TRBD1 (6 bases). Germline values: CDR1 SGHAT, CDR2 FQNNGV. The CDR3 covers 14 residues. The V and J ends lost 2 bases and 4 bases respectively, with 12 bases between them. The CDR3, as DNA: TGTGCCAGCAGCTTAATTGCAGGGGCATACGAGCAGTACTTC. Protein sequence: CASSLIAGAYEQYF.

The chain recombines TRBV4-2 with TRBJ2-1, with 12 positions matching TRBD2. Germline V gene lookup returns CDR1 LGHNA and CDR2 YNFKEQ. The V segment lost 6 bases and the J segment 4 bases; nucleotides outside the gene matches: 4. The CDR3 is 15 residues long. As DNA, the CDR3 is TGTGCCAGCAGGCTTACTAGCGGGGGGTACAATGAGCAGTTCTTC. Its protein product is CASRLTSGGYNEQFF.

The CDR3 sequence is CASSQPLTGSDYGYTF. In nucleotides, the CDR3 is TGCGCCAGCAGCCAACCCCTCACGGGCAGCGACTATGGCTACACCTTC. V usage is TRBV4-1 and J usage is TRBJ1-2; D remains ambiguous. V dropped 2 bases and J dropped 3 bases, with 16 bases sitting between them. The CDR3 spans 16 residues. Germline values: CDR1 MGHRA, CDR2 YSYEKL.

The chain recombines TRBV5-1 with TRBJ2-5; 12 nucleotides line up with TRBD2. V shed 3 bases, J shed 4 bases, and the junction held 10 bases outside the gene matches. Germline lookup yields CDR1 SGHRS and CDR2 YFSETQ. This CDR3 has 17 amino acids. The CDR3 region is CASSSGLAGPQGETQYF. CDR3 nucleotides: TGCGCCAGCAGCTCAGGACTAGCGGGACCCCAGGGAGAGACCCAGTACTTC.

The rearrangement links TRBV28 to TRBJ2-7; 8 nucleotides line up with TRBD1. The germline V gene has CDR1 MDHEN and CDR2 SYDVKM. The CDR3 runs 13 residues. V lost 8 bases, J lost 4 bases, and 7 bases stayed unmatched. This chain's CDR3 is CASLYNRGYEQYF. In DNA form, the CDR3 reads TGTGCCAGCCTCTACAACAGGGGGTACGAGCAGTACTTC.

The CDR3: CASSLDSPNEKLFF. CDR3 nucleotide sequence: TGTGCCAGCAGTTTAGACAGTCCTAATGAAAAACTGTTTTTT. J is TRBJ1-4 and V is TRBV27, with D maybe TRBD1 (5 bases). Trimming took off 2 bases at V and 3 bases at J, with 7 bases between the two ends. This CDR3 is 14 amino acids long. Germline-derived CDR1 and CDR2 are MNHEY and SMNVEV (reference sequence). Together with reference TRBV27 and TRBJ1-4, the CDR3 gives the full variable domain: EAQVTQNPRYLITVTGKKLTVTCSQNMNHEYMSWYRQDPGLGLRQIYYSMNVEVTDKGDVPEGYKVSRKEKRNFPLILESPSPNQTSLYFCASSLDSPNEKLFFGSGTQLSVL.

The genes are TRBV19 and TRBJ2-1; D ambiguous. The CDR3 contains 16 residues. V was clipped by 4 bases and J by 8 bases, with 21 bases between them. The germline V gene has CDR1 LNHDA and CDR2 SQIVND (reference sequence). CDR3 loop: CASSTPDRRDADEQFF. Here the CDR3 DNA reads TGTGCCAGTAGTACACCCGATCGCCGAGATGCCGATGAGCAGTTCTTC.

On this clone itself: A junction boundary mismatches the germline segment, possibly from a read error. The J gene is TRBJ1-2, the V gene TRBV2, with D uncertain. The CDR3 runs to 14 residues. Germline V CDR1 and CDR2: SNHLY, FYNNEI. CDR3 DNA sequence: TGTGCCAGCACTGAAAGAAGACTTAACTATGGCTACACCTTC. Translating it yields CASTERRLNYGYTF.

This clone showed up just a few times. The CDR3 DNA is TGTGCCAGCAGCTTAACGGCCTCTAACTATGGCTACACCTTC. As protein: CASSLTASNYGYTF. The chain combines TRBV7-2 with TRBJ1-2, with D unresolved. The V and J ends lost 2 bases and 0 bases respectively, with 7 bases between them. This CDR3 spans 14 amino acids. Germline values: CDR1 SGHTA, CDR2 FQGNSA.

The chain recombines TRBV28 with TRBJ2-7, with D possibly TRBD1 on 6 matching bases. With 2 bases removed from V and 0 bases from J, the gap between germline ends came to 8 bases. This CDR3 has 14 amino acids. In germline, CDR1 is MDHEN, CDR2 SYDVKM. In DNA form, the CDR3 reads TGTGCCAGCAGTTTACGGGACATCTCCTACGAGCAGTACTTC. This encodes CASSLRDISYEQYF.

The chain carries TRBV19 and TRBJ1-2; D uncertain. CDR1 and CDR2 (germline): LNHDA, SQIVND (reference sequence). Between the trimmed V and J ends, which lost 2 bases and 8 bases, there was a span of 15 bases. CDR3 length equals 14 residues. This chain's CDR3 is CASSIRARPIGYTF. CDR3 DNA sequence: TGTGCCAGTAGTATACGGGCCAGGCCTATCGGCTACACCTTC.

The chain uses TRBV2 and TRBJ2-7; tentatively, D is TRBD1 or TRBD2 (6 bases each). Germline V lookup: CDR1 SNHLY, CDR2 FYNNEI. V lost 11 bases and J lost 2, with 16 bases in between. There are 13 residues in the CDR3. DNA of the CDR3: TGTGCCTGCCAGAGGGGGGCAGCCTACGAGCAGTACTTC. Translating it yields CACQRGAAYEQYF.

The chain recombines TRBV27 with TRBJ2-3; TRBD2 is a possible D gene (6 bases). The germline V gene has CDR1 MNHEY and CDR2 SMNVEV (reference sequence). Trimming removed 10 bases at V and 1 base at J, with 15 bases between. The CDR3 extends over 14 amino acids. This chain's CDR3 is CATARDSRTDTQYF. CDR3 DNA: TGTGCCACCGCCCGGGACTCTCGCACAGATACGCAGTATTTT.

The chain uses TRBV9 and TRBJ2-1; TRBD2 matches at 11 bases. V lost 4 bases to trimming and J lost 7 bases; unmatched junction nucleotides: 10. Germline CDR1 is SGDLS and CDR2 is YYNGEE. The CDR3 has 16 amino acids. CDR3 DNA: TGTGCCAGCAGCCCTCGCGGGACTAGCGGAAATAATGAGCAGTTCTTC. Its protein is CASSPRGTSGNNEQFF.

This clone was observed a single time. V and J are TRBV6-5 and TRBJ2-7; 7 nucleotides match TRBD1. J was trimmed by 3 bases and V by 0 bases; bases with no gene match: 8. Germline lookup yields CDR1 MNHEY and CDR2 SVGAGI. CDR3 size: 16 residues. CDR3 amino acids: CASSYSTGQLIYEQYF. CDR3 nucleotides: TGTGCCAGCAGTTACTCCACGGGACAGCTAATCTACGAGCAGTACTTC.